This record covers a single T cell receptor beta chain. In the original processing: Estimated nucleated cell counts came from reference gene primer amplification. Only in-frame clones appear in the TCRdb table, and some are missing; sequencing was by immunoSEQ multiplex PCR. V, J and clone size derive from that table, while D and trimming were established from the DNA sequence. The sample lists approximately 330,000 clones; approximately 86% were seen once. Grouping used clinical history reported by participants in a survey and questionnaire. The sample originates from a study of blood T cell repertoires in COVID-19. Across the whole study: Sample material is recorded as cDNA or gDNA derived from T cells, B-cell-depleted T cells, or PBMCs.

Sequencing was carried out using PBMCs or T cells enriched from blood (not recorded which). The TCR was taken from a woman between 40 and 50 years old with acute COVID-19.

The CDR3 nucleotides are TGTGCCAGCAGCTTTGGAGGGAGTGACTATGGCTACACCTTC. Protein: CASSFGGSDYGYTF. This sequence joins TRBV5-6 and TRBJ1-2; D is unclear. V was shortened by 2 bases and J by 3 bases, with 11 bases between the two germline ends. The CDR3 length is 14 residues. In germline, CDR1 is SGHDT, CDR2 YYEEEE.